The 30 T cell receptor beta chains given below trace back to one sample, sequenced in a study of molecular identifiers for immune sequencing clone quantification. From the PCR reads, TCRdb called clonotypes with MiXCR, one entry per CDR3 protein. This sample carries about 640,000 distinct CDR3 sequences, just under 20% of them seen once, and the ten largest clones take 0.85% to 0.9%. Sequencing was carried out using naive CD8+ T cells from blood, with Jurkat cell RNA spiked in. The subset is: FACS-sorted CD8+CD4-CCR7+CD45RA+ naive T cells. The receptors here all came from a human donor in good health. Some libraries in this study had Jurkat cell RNA spiked in.

This clonotype was recorded a few times. The chain joins TRBV7-3 to TRBJ2-5, with 7 bases lining up with TRBD2. CDR1 is SGHTA, CDR2 FQGTGA, per germline. This CDR3 spans 15 amino acids. V dropped 5 bases and J dropped 4; count of bases not matched to a gene: 10. CDR3: CASSPSAGAPETQYF. The CDR3 nucleotides are TGTGCCAGCAGCCCCAGTGCGGGAGCACCAGAGACCCAGTACTTC.

The V call is TRBV6-1, the J call TRBJ1-2, with D possibly being TRBD1 (6 bases). Trimming removed 3 bases from V and 0 bases from J, with 17 bases in between. Germline lookup yields CDR1 MNHNS and CDR2 SASEGT. The CDR3 totals 17 residues. The CDR3 here is CASSEVMGDITNYGYTF. DNA for the CDR3: TGTGCCAGCAGTGAGGTCATGGGGGACATAACTAACTATGGCTACACCTTC.

This clonotype appeared many times. The chain recombines TRBV19 with TRBJ2-7; possible D gene TRBD1, 6 bases. CDR3 length: 15 amino acids. V was cut by 4 bases and J by 4 bases, with 17 bases left in between. CDR1 and CDR2 from the germline V gene are LNHDA and SQIVND (reference sequence). CDR3 loop: CASSTVPRGGYEQYF. The CDR3 nucleotides read TGTGCCAGTAGTACCGTCCCCAGGGGTGGATACGAGCAGTACTTC.

Many counts were recorded for this clonotype. This chain connects TRBV11-2 to TRBJ2-1; 10 nucleotides line up with TRBD2. This CDR3 spans 18 amino acids. Losses at the gene ends were 1 base for V and 3 bases for J; bases not matched to a gene: 9. CDR1 is SGHAT and CDR2 is FQNNGV in the germline V gene. CDR3 sequence: CASSLGLAGAAGYNEQFF. Written as DNA, the CDR3 is TGTGCCAGCAGCTTAGGGCTAGCGGGAGCCGCAGGCTACAATGAGCAGTTCTTC.

This clonotype was seen repeatedly, ten times or more. This chain joins TRBV7-2 and TRBJ2-7; 9 nucleotides line up with TRBD2. Germline V gene lookup returns CDR1 SGHTA and CDR2 FQGNSA. This CDR3 has 18 amino acids. The junction had 22 bases not matched to a gene; V was cut back by 10 bases and J by 3 bases. DNA for the CDR3: TGTGCCATCCAGGTTGTTCAGCGGCGGGAGGGCCTGGTCTACGAGCAGTACTTC. It encodes CAIQVVQRREGLVYEQYF.

A remark on this clonotype: A single base separates this from a much larger clone, so it may be a read error. The rearrangement joins TRBV19 to TRBJ1-2; no reliable D call. V lost 4 bases and J 7 bases, leaving 19 bases between the germline ends. In germline, CDR1 is LNHDA, CDR2 SQIVND (reference sequence). The CDR3 loop spans 15 amino acids. The CDR3 region has the DNA TGTGCCAGTAGTACCACTCGCCCCCCGACGACTGGCTACACCTTC. Its translation: CASSTTRPPTTGYTF.

Comment on this clonotype: Just one base apart from a much larger clone, this may be a read error. The conserved closing phenylalanine or tryptophan is absent in this CDR3, likely reflecting a read error. This chain joins TRBV12-3 or TRBV12-4 and TRBJ1-6; D is ambiguous. Trimming stripped 3 bases from V and 13 bases from J, with 10 bases between. CDR3 length equals 12 residues. The CDR3 bases are TGTGCCAGCAGTTTTGTCCTCTGGCCCCTCCACCTT. Encoded protein: CASSFVLWPLHL.

This clonotype was counted many times. CDR3 in amino acids: CASSGLNTEAFF. The CDR3 DNA sequence: TGTGCCAGCAGCGGACTGAACACTGAAGCTTTCTTT. V usage is TRBV7-3 and J usage is TRBJ1-1; D unresolved. CDR1 is SGHTA, CDR2 FQGTGA, per germline. The CDR3 loop spans 12 amino acids. V lost 5 bases and J 0 bases, leaving 4 bases between the germline ends.

This clonotype has at least ten counts. This chain joins TRBV9 and TRBJ1-1; no reliable D call. This CDR3 comprises 14 residues. Germline V CDR1 and CDR2: SGDLS, YYNGEE. Trimming took 0 bases from V and 4 from J, leaving 10 bases between them. This CDR3 is CASSVAAEGTEAFF. The CDR3 nucleotides are TGTGCCAGCAGCGTAGCAGCAGAGGGCACTGAAGCTTTCTTT.

The count of this clonotype is one. Just one base apart from a much larger clone, this may be a read error. Because the CDR3 is missing its conserved closing phenylalanine or tryptophan, this is likely a read error. The gene calls are TRBV4-1 and TRBJ1-6; a weak D match, TRBD1 (6 bases). Trimming pared 1 base from V and 4 bases from J, leaving 14 bases between. Germline V lookup: CDR1 MGHRA, CDR2 YSYEKL. CDR3 size: 17 residues. The CDR3 is CASSQVPGDYYNSPLHL. As DNA, the CDR3 is TGCGCCAGCAGCCAAGTCCCAGGGGACTATTATAATTCACCCCTCCACCTT.

This chain connects TRBV7-3 to TRBJ2-7; 10 bases match TRBD2. The CDR3 totals 15 residues. With V trimmed by 3 bases and J by 2 bases, 4 bases remained unmatched. Germline-derived CDR1 and CDR2 are SGHTA and FQGTGA. The CDR3 bases are TGTGCCAGCAGCTTCCTAGCGGGAGAGGCCTACGAGCAGTACTTC. It is translated as CASSFLAGEAYEQYF.

At least ten counts were recorded for this clonotype. CDR3 DNA: TGTGCCAGCAATGACAGGGGGCGCGTCGATGGCTACACCTTC. Protein: CASNDRGRVDGYTF. The chain is built from TRBV6-5 and TRBJ1-2; 10 nucleotides match TRBD1. Germline V lookup: CDR1 MNHEY, CDR2 SVGAGI. J was trimmed by 6 bases and V by 7 bases; bases with no gene match: 8. The CDR3 runs 14 residues.

The sample holds many counts of this clonotype. The chain carries TRBV7-9 and TRBJ2-7; D is unresolved. The CDR3 has 12 residues. V dropped 2 bases and J dropped 6 bases, with 8 bases sitting between them. Germline CDR1 SEHNR, CDR2 FQNEAQ (reference sequence). The CDR3 is CASSLRVAEQYF. The CDR3 nucleotides read TGTGCCAGCAGCTTAAGGGTCGCCGAGCAGTACTTC.

This clonotype has at least ten counts. The V gene is TRBV12-3 or TRBV12-4, the J gene TRBJ2-5; D is perhaps TRBD1 (6 bases). The germline V and J ends were trimmed by 5 bases and 2 bases, with 15 bases remaining between them. This CDR3 region has 15 residues. CDR3 sequence (DNA): TGTGCCAGCAGTAGTGGGGAAGGGGGACAAGAGACCCAGTACTTC. Its translation is CASSSGEGGQETQYF.

This clonotype was detected many times. The rearrangement joins TRBV12-3 or TRBV12-4 to TRBJ2-7; D perhaps matches TRBD1 (6 bases). V was pared by 3 bases and J by 5 bases, with 11 bases between. This CDR3 comprises 13 residues. The CDR3 DNA reads as TGTGCCAGCAGTTTTTCAGGGGCGGACGAGCAGTACTTC. Translated: CASSFSGADEQYF.

V is TRBV19 and J is TRBJ1-2; tentative D call: TRBD1 (6 bases). The CDR3 spans 15 residues. Per the germline V gene, CDR1 is LNHDA and CDR2 is SQIVND (reference sequence). V lost 5 bases and J 3 bases, leaving 16 bases between the germline ends. The CDR3 DNA follows: TGTGCCAGTAGTCACCCGACAGGACTCCACTATGGCTACACCTTC. Translated, it gives CASSHPTGLHYGYTF.

The genes are TRBV6-6 and TRBJ2-5; 7 bases map to TRBD1. The CDR3 is 16 amino acids. Germline V gene lookup returns CDR1 MNHNY and CDR2 SVGAGI (reference sequence). V was pared by 5 bases and J by 5 bases, with 14 bases of the junction left unmatched. The CDR3 nucleotides read TGTGCCAGCAGTAATACAGGGGCGGCGTTTGGGGAGACCCAGTACTTC. Residues: CASSNTGAAFGETQYF.

This clonotype was seen ten or more times. This chain uses TRBV7-9 with TRBJ1-1, with 7 bases fitting TRBD1. Germline-derived CDR1 and CDR2 are SEHNR and FQNEAQ (reference sequence). Trimming removed 5 bases from V and 3 bases from J; junction bases left unmatched: 12. This CDR3 is built from 16 residues. Here the CDR3 DNA reads TGTGCCAGCAGCCCTAAGACAGGGAAGGGGTACACTGAAGCTTTCTTT. It specifies CASSPKTGKGYTEAFF.

This clonotype was counted a few times. The chain is built from TRBV6-2 or TRBV6-3 and TRBJ1-1; D uncertain. Deletions cut 7 bases from V and 4 bases from J, with 16 bases between. The CDR3 runs to 14 residues. Germline loops: CDR1 MNHEY, CDR2 SVGEGT. The CDR3 loop is CASTFWAEGTEAFF. The CDR3 nucleotides are TGTGCCAGCACCTTTTGGGCCGAAGGCACTGAAGCTTTCTTT.

This clonotype was counted ten times or more. The J gene is TRBJ2-7, the V gene TRBV7-9; maybe TRBD2 (5 bases). Germline CDR1 reads SEHNR; CDR2 reads FQNEAQ (reference sequence). The CDR3 runs to 16 residues. With 5 bases removed from V and 6 bases from J, the gap between germline ends came to 23 bases. CDR3 coding DNA: TGTGCCAGCAGCCCGGTAACAAACGACCTTCGGGGCGAGCAGTACTTC. Translating gives CASSPVTNDLRGEQYF.

With regard to this clonotype: This may come from a read error, since a much larger clone is one base off. The chain combines TRBV3-1 with TRBJ1-6; TRBD1 matches 9 bases. CDR1 and CDR2 (germline): LGHDT, YNNKEL (reference sequence). CDR3 length equals 16 residues. Here the CDR3 reads CTSRNRTGEFNSPLHF. CDR3 nucleotide sequence: TGTACCAGCAGAAACCGGACAGGGGAGTTCAATTCACCCCTCCACTTT.

Regarding this clonotype: A read error is possible here, since a much larger clone lies one base away. V usage is TRBV6-2 or TRBV6-3 and J usage is TRBJ2-7; no reliable D call. The CDR3 totals 17 residues. V was cut by 0 bases and J by 7 bases, with 22 bases left in between. The germline CDR1 and CDR2 sequences are MNHEY and SVGEGT. The DNA of the CDR3 is TGTGCCAGCAGTTACTCGAGGTTCGCAGGCTTTCGTTGGGAGCAGTACTTC. It encodes CASSYSRFAGFRWEQYF.

The chain joins TRBV4-1 to TRBJ2-2; D possibly corresponds to TRBD1 (7 bases). Germline-derived CDR1 and CDR2 are MGHRA and YSYEKL. V lost 4 bases and J 5 bases, leaving 14 bases between the germline ends. CDR3 length: 15 amino acids. CDR3: CASSPQTGRTGELFF. CDR3 in DNA: TGCGCCAGCAGCCCCCAGACAGGGAGGACCGGGGAGCTGTTTTTT.

Remarks on this clonotype: A much bigger clone sits one base away, suggesting this may be a read error. This likely comes from a read error, as the CDR3 has no conserved phenylalanine or tryptophan at its end. This chain links TRBV7-6 with TRBJ2-2; D possibly corresponds to TRBD1 (6 bases). Germline CDR1 reads SGHVS; CDR2 reads FNYEAQ. The CDR3 length is 15 residues. The germline V and J ends were trimmed by 5 bases and 7 bases, with 17 bases remaining between them. CDR3 sequence reads: CASSVGTTDHGELFL. The CDR3 DNA reads as TGTGCCAGCAGCGTAGGGACAACCGATCACGGGGAGCTGTTTCTT.

As concerns this clonotype: A much larger clonotype is one base distant, so this may be a read error. This sequence joins TRBV7-2 and TRBJ2-5; TRBD2 might be the D (6 bases). The CDR3 loop spans 14 amino acids. Germline CDR1 is SGHTA and CDR2 is FQGNSA. V was clipped by 8 bases and J by 2 bases, with 15 bases between them. The CDR3 loop is CASGSDGRQETQYF. Written as DNA, the CDR3 is TGTGCCAGCGGCTCGGACGGGAGACAAGAGACCCAGTACTTC.

The chain carries TRBV5-4 and TRBJ1-1; weak D call: TRBD1 (5 bases). This CDR3 has 15 amino acids. Germline lookup yields CDR1 SGHNT and CDR2 YYREEE (reference sequence). V was clipped by 10 bases and J by 3 bases, with 22 bases between them. The CDR3 spells CAVLQGGSRDTEAFF. The CDR3 DNA follows: TGTGCCGTTCTTCAGGGAGGGTCTAGGGACACTGAAGCTTTCTTT.

This clonotype was seen ten or more times. The chain recombines TRBV7-6 with TRBJ2-1; 8 bases are a match to TRBD2. CDR1 and CDR2 (germline): SGHVS, FNYEAQ. V was clipped by 2 bases and J by 6 bases; unmatched bases: 6. This CDR3 is built from 15 residues. The CDR3 loop is CASSLQRERVNEQFF. CDR3 DNA: TGTGCCAGCAGCTTACAGCGGGAGCGGGTCAATGAGCAGTTCTTC. Full variable domain (rest looked up from reference TRBV7-6 and TRBJ2-1): GAGVSQSPRYKVTKRGQDVALRCDPISGHVSLYWYRQALGQGPEFLTYFNYEAQQDKSGLPNDRFSAERPEGSISTLTIQRTEQRDSAMYRCASSLQRERVNEQFFGPGTRLTVL.

The chain employs TRBV19 and TRBJ1-1, with D possibly TRBD1 on 6 matching bases. CDR3 length equals 16 residues. The V and J ends lost 3 bases and 2 bases respectively, with 16 bases between them. CDR1 and CDR2 from the germline V gene are LNHDA and SQIVND (reference sequence). The CDR3 is CASSIGPHRVNTEAFF. The CDR3 DNA reads TGTGCCAGTAGTATCGGCCCCCACAGGGTCAACACTGAAGCTTTCTTT.

As concerns this clonotype: One end of the junction does not line up with germline, which may come from a read error. The J gene is TRBJ2-1, the V gene TRBV6-2 or TRBV6-3; 9 bases agree with TRBD1. CDR3 length equals 15 residues. The germline V gene encodes CDR1 MNHEY and CDR2 SVGEGT. The CDR3 DNA reads as TGTGCCAGCAGCTCCGGGACAGGGTTTATCAATGAACAGTTCTTC. This codes for CASSSGTGFINEQFF.

This clonotype has ten or more counts. The chain is built from TRBV9 and TRBJ1-3; D ambiguous. CDR3 size: 15 residues. Trimming removed 4 bases from V and 1 base from J, with 12 bases in between. Germline-derived CDR1 and CDR2 are SGDLS and YYNGEE. This CDR3 is CASSPQTGSGNTIYF. CDR3 nucleotides: TGTGCCAGCAGCCCTCAGACGGGATCTGGAAACACCATATATTTT.